This T cell receptor (beta chain) was captured in a study of blood T cell repertoires in COVID-19. For the study at large: Samples of COVID-19 (acute and convalescent) were obtained from the United States, Italy and Spain.

Clones were read by immunoSEQ multiplex PCR, and TCRdb kept only the in-frame ones, dropping some. Found here are about 270,000 clones, under 90% of them singletons; the top ten hold roughly 2.3%. Germline CDR1 and CDR2: DFQATT and SNEGSKA (reference sequence). V dropped 3 bases and J dropped 6; count of bases not matched to a gene: 11. The CDR3 totals 15 residues. Input material: peripheral blood. The V and J genes are TRBV20-1 and TRBJ1-5; TRBD1 matches 7 bases. The clonotype was recovered from a man aged 50-60 years with acute or convalescent COVID-19. The chain's CDR3 is CSASTSRDSFQPQHF. DNA for the CDR3: TGCAGTGCTAGTACCTCCCGGGACAGCTTTCAGCCCCAGCATTTT.